The rows below give T cell receptor beta chains drawn from one sample of a study of T cells after yellow fever vaccination. TCRdb reprocessed the 5' RACE reads with MiXCR, giving one entry per CDR3 protein. The table lists 150,000 to 200,000 distinct CDR3 sequences, more than 9.5% of them singletons. This specimen consisted of CD8+ T cells sorted from PBMCs, obtained 15 days after the yellow fever booster vaccination. The origin of the receptors is a man aged 18 to 29 who received the YFV17D yellow fever vaccine. Both conserved end residues are part of each CDR3. A D gene is named only where the DNA matches it firmly. Clone size appears in some rows only: once, few, many, or a class for an expanded clone.

D: NA
V: TRBV7-9
J: TRBJ2-3
size: few
DNA: TGTGCCAGCAGCCTCCCACAGGGCCCAGATACGCAGTATTTT
CDR3: CASSLPQGPDTQYF

D: NA
V: TRBV5-1
J: TRBJ2-1
size: NA
DNA: TGCGCCAGCGGCTTAGCCCCTGGGGAGCAGTTCTTC
CDR3: CASGLAPGEQFF

D: NA
V: TRBV5-1
J: TRBJ2-7
size: NA
DNA: TGCGCCAGCAGCTTGGAAGGCAGGGATACCTACGAGCAGTACTTC
CDR3: CASSLEGRDTYEQYF

D: TRBD1
V: TRBV20-1
J: TRBJ1-1
size: medium-sized
DNA: TGCAGTGCTTGGACAGGGAACACTGAAGCTTTCTTT
CDR3: CSAWTGNTEAFF

D: NA
V: TRBV27
J: TRBJ2-5
size: few
DNA: TGTGCCAGCAGTCCTCTTGTAGGTGGGGAGACCCAGTACTTC
CDR3: CASSPLVGGETQYF

D: NA
V: TRBV5-1
J: TRBJ2-2
size: few
DNA: TGCGCCAGCAGCTTATCTAGCGCCGGGGAGCTGTTTTTT
CDR3: CASSLSSAGELFF

D: NA
V: TRBV20-1
J: TRBJ2-1
size: few
DNA: TGCAGTGCTAGGAGGCGTTGGGAGCAGTTCTTC
CDR3: CSARRRWEQFF

D: TRBD1
V: TRBV28
J: TRBJ2-2
size: few
DNA: TGTGCCAGCCAGGACAGGGGGGATGAGGAGCTGTTTTTT
CDR3: CASQDRGDEELFF

D: NA
V: TRBV27
J: TRBJ1-5
size: few
DNA: TGTGCCAGCAGTTTAGGCTCGGCCATCCGCTATCAGCCCCAGCATTTT
CDR3: CASSLGSAIRYQPQHF

D: NA
V: TRBV7-2
J: TRBJ2-5
size: few
DNA: TGTGCCAGCAGCTCCCCCCTCGGCAGGGTATGGTACCAAGAGACCCAGTACTTC
CDR3: CASSSPLGRVWYQETQYF

D: NA
V: TRBV5-1
J: TRBJ2-2
size: few
DNA: TGCGCCAGCAGCTATCTGCTGGCGCGGGAGCTGTTTTTT
CDR3: CASSYLLARELFF

D: NA
V: TRBV3-1
J: TRBJ2-1
size: many
DNA: TGTGCCAGCAGCCAAGAGTATGGGCGGTCCTACAATGAGCAGTTCTTC
CDR3: CASSQEYGRSYNEQFF

D: NA
V: TRBV7-9
J: TRBJ1-1
size: few
DNA: TGTGCCAGCGCGGCTATCATGAACACTGAAGCTTTCTTT
CDR3: CASAAIMNTEAFF

D: TRBD1
V: TRBV19
J: TRBJ1-5
size: NA
DNA: TGTGCCAGTAATTTACAGGGGGTCAATCAGCCCCAGCATTTT
CDR3: CASNLQGVNQPQHF

D: TRBD2
V: TRBV30
J: TRBJ2-1
size: many
DNA: TGTGCCTGGAGGATGGGACTAGCCATGATGGATGAGCAGTTCTTC
CDR3: CAWRMGLAMMDEQFF

D: NA
V: TRBV7-9
J: TRBJ2-5
size: few
DNA: TGTGCCAGCAGCTTACCCGAGTTGGAGACCCAGTACTTC
CDR3: CASSLPELETQYF

D: NA
V: TRBV4-3
J: TRBJ2-1
size: few
DNA: TGCGCCAGCAGCCAAGAAAGCGGTTCCTACAATGAGCAGTTCTTC
CDR3: CASSQESGSYNEQFF

D: NA
V: TRBV4-2
J: TRBJ2-1
size: many
DNA: TGTGCCAGCAGCCAAGGAGGGGACGGCGATGAGCAGTTCTTC
CDR3: CASSQGGDGDEQFF

D: TRBD2
V: TRBV11-2
J: TRBJ2-3
size: NA
DNA: TGTGCCAGCAGCCCCGAGCCTAGGAGCGGGGGGACAGATACGCAGTATTTT
CDR3: CASSPEPRSGGTDTQYF

D: NA
V: TRBV7-6
J: TRBJ2-2
size: many
DNA: TGTGCCAGCAGCTTAGTCCCCGGGGAGCTGTTTTTT
CDR3: CASSLVPGELFF

D: NA
V: TRBV9
J: TRBJ2-1
size: NA
DNA: TGTGCCAGCAGCACCGGTGGGGGACCCCCCTACAATGAGCAGTTCTTC
CDR3: CASSTGGGPPYNEQFF

D: NA
V: TRBV27
J: TRBJ2-5
size: NA
DNA: TGTGCCAGCAGTGGGCTCGGCGGCTTCCAAGAGACCCAGTACTTC
CDR3: CASSGLGGFQETQYF

D: NA
V: TRBV5-4
J: TRBJ1-2
size: NA
DNA: TGTGCCAGCAGGGGAGGCAGGGTGGAAGGCTACACCTTC
CDR3: CASRGGRVEGYTF

D: TRBD2
V: TRBV7-8
J: TRBJ2-3
size: NA
DNA: TGTGCCAGCAGACAGGGACTAGCGGGGAGGGGCACAGATACGCAGTATTTT
CDR3: CASRQGLAGRGTDTQYF

D: NA
V: TRBV12-3/TRBV12-4
J: TRBJ1-5
size: few
DNA: TGTGCCAGCAGCGCCGGCCAGGCTGGAAGGCCCCAGCATTTT
CDR3: CASSAGQAGRPQHF

D: TRBD1
V: TRBV12-3/TRBV12-4
J: TRBJ1-4
size: few
DNA: TGTGCCAGCAGACCCCGCCCTGACAGGGCTGGGAGTGAAAAACTGTTTTTT
CDR3: CASRPRPDRAGSEKLFF

D: NA
V: TRBV7-7
J: TRBJ1-6
size: NA
DNA: TGTGCCAGCAGCTTAGACAGGACCTATAATTCACCCCTCCACTTT
CDR3: CASSLDRTYNSPLHF

D: NA
V: TRBV24-1
J: TRBJ2-1
size: few
DNA: TGTGCCACCAGTGATCGAACGACTCCCTACAATGAGCAGTTCTTC
CDR3: CATSDRTTPYNEQFF

D: TRBD1
V: TRBV24-1
J: TRBJ1-5
size: few
DNA: TGTGCCACCAGCGGGACAGATAGCAATCAGCCCCAGCATTTT
CDR3: CATSGTDSNQPQHF

D: TRBD2
V: TRBV7-9
J: TRBJ2-1
size: NA
DNA: TGTGCCAGCAGCGCTAGCGGGGGTTCGTATTACAATGAGCAGTTCTTC
CDR3: CASSASGGSYYNEQFF

D: NA
V: TRBV7-6
J: TRBJ2-1
size: many
DNA: TGTGCCAGCAGCTCACCGGGACATCGATCTAGCTCCTACAATGAGCAGTTCTTC
CDR3: CASSSPGHRSSSYNEQFF

D: NA
V: TRBV4-2
J: TRBJ2-1
size: few
DNA: TGTGCCAGCAGCCAAGAGACGAAGGGCCCCTACCATGAGCAGTTCTTC
CDR3: CASSQETKGPYHEQFF

D: TRBD2
V: TRBV6-6
J: TRBJ2-3
size: NA
DNA: TGTGCCAGCAGTCAGACTAGCGGCGTGGATACGCAGTATTTT
CDR3: CASSQTSGVDTQYF

D: NA
V: TRBV4-1
J: TRBJ2-7
size: NA
DNA: TGCGCCAGCAGCCCGGTGTGGCAGGGATCCTACGAGCAGTACTTC
CDR3: CASSPVWQGSYEQYF

D: TRBD2
V: TRBV12-3/TRBV12-4
J: TRBJ2-3
size: few
DNA: TGTGCCAGCCCTCCTGGGCTAGCGGGGGGGCCTGTAGATACGCAGTATTTT
CDR3: CASPPGLAGGPVDTQYF

D: NA
V: TRBV5-1
J: TRBJ1-1
size: NA
DNA: TGCGCCAGCAGCGCGAGGATGGACATGAACACTGAAGCTTTCTTT
CDR3: CASSARMDMNTEAFF

D: NA
V: TRBV3-1
J: TRBJ2-7
size: many
DNA: TGTGCCAGCAGCCAATCCCCAGGGGTCGACGAGCAGTACTTC
CDR3: CASSQSPGVDEQYF

D: NA
V: TRBV4-3
J: TRBJ2-7
size: few
DNA: TGCGCCAGCAGCCAAGAGAGGGGATTTTTCTACGAGCAGTACTTC
CDR3: CASSQERGFFYEQYF

D: NA
V: TRBV2
J: TRBJ2-6
size: few
DNA: TGTGCCAGCTTCCGGGCGACGGGGGCCAACGTCCTGACTTTC
CDR3: CASFRATGANVLTF

D: NA
V: TRBV27
J: TRBJ2-3
size: many
DNA: TGTGCCAGCAGTTTACAGGGATCTGGGTCCCACACAGATACGCAGTATTTT
CDR3: CASSLQGSGSHTDTQYF

D: NA
V: TRBV7-3
J: TRBJ1-1
size: NA
DNA: TGTGCCAGCAGCTTATATCCCCTGGACACTGAAGCTTTCTTT
CDR3: CASSLYPLDTEAFF

D: NA
V: TRBV7-2
J: TRBJ2-5
size: many
DNA: TGTGCCAGCAGCTATATAGCGGTGAAGACCCAGTACTTC
CDR3: CASSYIAVKTQYF

D: NA
V: TRBV20-1
J: TRBJ2-7
size: NA
DNA: TGCAGTGCTAGAGAAGGACGGGGCGAGCAGTACTTC
CDR3: CSAREGRGEQYF

D: NA
V: TRBV27
J: TRBJ2-5
size: NA
DNA: TGTGCCAGCAGTTGGGCCCAAGAGACCCAGTACTTC
CDR3: CASSWAQETQYF

D: TRBD1
V: TRBV7-3
J: TRBJ2-3
size: few
DNA: TGTGCCAGCAGCCATCCCGGGACAGGGCAGTCAGATACGCAGTATTTT
CDR3: CASSHPGTGQSDTQYF

D: NA
V: TRBV20-1
J: TRBJ1-4
size: NA
DNA: TGCAGTGCGCCCCAAGGACGCAGAAATGAAAAACTGTTTTTT
CDR3: CSAPQGRRNEKLFF

D: NA
V: TRBV4-2
J: TRBJ1-3
size: few
DNA: TGTGCCAGCAGCCAAGAAGGGGACGGAAACACCATATATTTT
CDR3: CASSQEGDGNTIYF

D: NA
V: TRBV6-5
J: TRBJ2-1
size: few
DNA: TGTGCCAGCAGTTACTCGCGTGAGCAGTTCTTC
CDR3: CASSYSREQFF

D: NA
V: TRBV4-3
J: TRBJ1-1
size: few
DNA: TGCGCCAGCAAAACCGGTTTTCTCGGGGATAAGTTTAACACTGAAGCTTTCTTT
CDR3: CASKTGFLGDKFNTEAFF